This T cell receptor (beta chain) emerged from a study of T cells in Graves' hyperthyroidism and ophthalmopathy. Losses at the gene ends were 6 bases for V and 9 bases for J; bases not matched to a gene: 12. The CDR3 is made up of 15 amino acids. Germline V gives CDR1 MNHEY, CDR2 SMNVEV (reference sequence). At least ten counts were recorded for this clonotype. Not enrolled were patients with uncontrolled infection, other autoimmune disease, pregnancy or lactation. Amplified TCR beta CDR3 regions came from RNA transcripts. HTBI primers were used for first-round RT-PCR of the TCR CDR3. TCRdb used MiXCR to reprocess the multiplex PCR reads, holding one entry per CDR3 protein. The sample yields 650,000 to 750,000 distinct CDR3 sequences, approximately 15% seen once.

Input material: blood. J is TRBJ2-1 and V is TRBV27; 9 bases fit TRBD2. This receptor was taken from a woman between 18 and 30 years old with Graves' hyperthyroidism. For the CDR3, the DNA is TGTGCCAGCAGGCTGGGAGCTAGCGGGAATGGTGAGCAGTTCTTC. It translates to CASRLGASGNGEQFF.